One and the same sample provided the 14 T cell receptor beta chains below, sequenced in a study of CD8 T cells in ankylosing spondylitis (TCRdb year 2017). The receptor library was made with 5' RACE. Sequencing took place on an Illumina HiSeq 2500. TCRdb passed the public sequencing reads through fastp at Q25 and MiXCR, retaining productive beta sequences. Every distinct CDR3 protein forms one entry, paired with its most common genes and DNA. The sample records about 700,000 distinct CDR3 sequences, under 20% of which are singletons. The ten top clones hold around 20% of the sample. These receptors are not linked to any known antigen. The investigation overall reported the following: A TCR beta motif of fewer than 10 highly homologous amino acid variants appeared characteristic of blood from ankylosing spondylitis patients.

Sequencing was performed on blood, either unsorted or a sorted T cell fraction (not recorded which). The receptor source for this set is a male donor with ankylosing spondylitis.

This chain connects TRBV18 to TRBJ1-6; D is possibly TRBD1 (6 bases). The germline V gene encodes CDR1 KGHSH and CDR2 LQKENI. V shed 6 bases and J shed 5 bases, with 11 bases lying between them. This CDR3 is built from 14 residues. The CDR3 reads CASSRHRDNSPLHF. CDR3 in DNA: TGTGCCAGCTCCCGCCACAGGGATAATTCACCCCTCCACTTT.

This rearrangement joins TRBV19 to TRBJ2-1; 9 bases fit TRBD1. Germline V gene sequence: CDR1 LNHDA, CDR2 SQIVND (reference sequence). CDR3 length equals 14 residues. J lost 0 bases, V lost 7 bases, and 1 base had no gene match. The CDR3 DNA sequence: TGTGCCAGTAAGGACAGGGGCTCCTACAATGAGCAGTTCTTC. Protein product: CASKDRGSYNEQFF.

This clonotype was detected only a few times. The rearrangement uses TRBV24-1 and TRBJ2-2; TRBD2 is a possible D gene (6 bases). Trimming took 3 bases from V and 1 from J, leaving 8 bases between them. Looked up from germline, CDR1 is KGHDR and CDR2 is SFDVKD. The CDR3 sequence is 15 residues long. The CDR3 DNA sequence: TGTGCCACCAGTGATCCGGAGGGGAACACCGGGGAGCTGTTTTTT. Translated: CATSDPEGNTGELFF.

This clonotype was counted at least ten times. In DNA, the CDR3 is TGCGCCAGCAGCTTCGGGGTTACAGATACGCAGTATTTT. Protein product: CASSFGVTDTQYF. This chain joins TRBV5-1 and TRBJ2-3, with a possible D match to TRBD2 (5 bases). The CDR3 loop spans 13 amino acids. V shed 2 bases and J shed 3 bases, with 7 bases lying between them. The germline CDR1 and CDR2 sequences are SGHRS and YFSETQ.

This clonotype was seen only a few times. The V and J genes are TRBV20-1 and TRBJ1-1; 9 bases match TRBD1. Unmatched junction bases numbered 8, after V lost 3 bases and J lost 6 bases. The germline CDR1 and CDR2 sequences are DFQATT and SNEGSKA (reference sequence). The CDR3 runs to 14 residues. The CDR3 sequence: CSASKGQGQAEAFF. CDR3 nucleotide sequence: TGCAGTGCTAGTAAGGGACAGGGTCAGGCTGAAGCTTTCTTT.

The V call is TRBV20-1, the J call TRBJ2-2; 10 positions match TRBD2. The CDR3 contains 18 residues. Trimming removed 0 bases from V and 2 bases from J; junction bases left unmatched: 9. CDR1 and CDR2 from the germline V gene are DFQATT and SNEGSKA (reference sequence). The CDR3 reads CSARDQSSGRPNTGELFF. The CDR3 DNA reads as TGCAGTGCTAGAGATCAGAGTAGCGGGAGGCCCAACACCGGGGAGCTGTTTTTT.

A few counts support this clonotype. DNA for the CDR3: TGTGCCATCAGTGCAAGACCGACAGGGGGGAACACTGAAGCTTTCTTT. It encodes CAISARPTGGNTEAFF. This rearrangement joins TRBV10-3 to TRBJ1-1; 9 bases fit TRBD1. Per the germline V gene, CDR1 is ENHRY and CDR2 is SYGVKD. V shed 4 bases and J 1 base; nucleotides not matched to a gene: 7. This CDR3 comprises 16 residues.

This clonotype was seen more than once but under ten times. The V gene is TRBV20-1, the J gene TRBJ2-7; 7 nucleotides align to TRBD2. The ends lost 5 bases at V and 0 bases at J; junction bases unmatched: 4. Germline lookup yields CDR1 DFQATT and CDR2 SNEGSKA (reference sequence). The CDR3 is made up of 13 amino acids. The chain's CDR3 is CSAGDYASYEQYF. CDR3 DNA sequence: TGCAGTGCTGGGGACTACGCCTCCTACGAGCAGTACTTC.

This clonotype showed up just a few times. This chain links TRBV5-1 with TRBJ1-4, with TRBD1 identical over 7 bases. Germline loops: CDR1 SGHRS, CDR2 YFSETQ. This CDR3 region has 14 residues. V lost 4 bases to trimming and J lost 8 bases; unmatched junction nucleotides: 8. CDR3 residues: CASSPGGPKEKLFF. Written as DNA, the CDR3 is TGCGCCAGCAGCCCAGGGGGGCCGAAGGAAAAACTGTTTTTT.

J is TRBJ1-2 and V is TRBV12-3 or TRBV12-4; D perhaps matches TRBD1 (6 bases). Trimming took off 6 bases at V and 2 bases at J, with 16 bases between the two ends. The CDR3 has 15 residues. The CDR3 coding sequence is TGTGCCAGCAGCCCCAGGGACAACTTAAACTATGGCTACACCTTC. Its translation is CASSPRDNLNYGYTF.

This clonotype was recorded a few times. The chain employs TRBV6-5 and TRBJ2-2, with D possibly TRBD1 on 5 matching bases. Germline values: CDR1 MNHEY, CDR2 SVGAGI. Trimming stripped 2 bases from V and 3 bases from J, with 13 bases between. The CDR3 extends over 16 amino acids. CDR3 residues: CASSYTSRQYTGELFF. CDR3 sequence (DNA): TGTGCCAGCAGTTACACCTCACGACAGTACACCGGGGAGCTGTTTTTT.

The chain joins TRBV15 to TRBJ1-4, with unresolved D. The CDR3 runs 14 residues. The V gene lost 6 bases and the J gene lost 7 bases, with 15 bases spanning the gap. Germline V lookup: CDR1 LNHNV, CDR2 YYDKDF (reference sequence). The CDR3 loop reads CATSRRSAVEKLFF. As DNA, the CDR3 is TGTGCCACCAGTCGACGGAGTGCGGTTGAAAAACTGTTTTTT.

This clonotype showed up just a few times. The V gene is TRBV12-3 or TRBV12-4, the J gene TRBJ2-7; TRBD1 matches 9 bases. The CDR3 is 14 amino acids. V was pared by 4 bases and J by 6 bases, with 7 bases of the junction left unmatched. CDR3 sequence (DNA): TGTGCCAGCAGTTCCAGGACAGGGGTTACCGAGCAGTACTTC. It translates to CASSSRTGVTEQYF.

There are a few counts of this clonotype. The chain joins TRBV5-1 to TRBJ2-7; 7 nucleotides line up with TRBD2. The length of the CDR3 is 16 residues. Germline assignment: CDR1 SGHRS and CDR2 YFSETQ. With V trimmed by 0 bases and J by 1 base, 7 bases remained unmatched. CDR3: CASSLEDRDYSYEQYF. The CDR3 coding sequence is TGCGCCAGCAGCTTGGAGGATCGGGACTATTCCTACGAGCAGTACTTC.